The next 28 T cell receptor beta chains were all read from a single sample in a study of blood T cells in healthy people across ages. It was with a sample-barcoded 5' primer and a J-beta primer mix that a second PCR of about 7 to 12 cycles was run. MiXCR, run by TCRdb on the 5' RACE reads, gives a single entry per CDR3 protein. The table lists 1 million or so distinct CDR3 sequences, less than 25% of them singletons, with 0.65% to 0.95% in the top ten. This sample was also put to use in a study of T cells of mothers and their children.

The sample taken for sequencing was blood. These receptors were obtained from a girl aged 2-10 years in good health.

This rearrangement joins TRBV7-3 to TRBJ1-2; TRBD1 might be the D (6 bases). V lost 0 bases and J lost 2, with 13 bases in between. The CDR3 has 16 amino acids. Germline CDR1 reads SGHTA; CDR2 reads FQGTGA. The CDR3 protein is CASSLTGGDNNYGYTF. CDR3 DNA: TGTGCCAGCAGCTTAACGGGTGGGGACAACAACTATGGCTACACCTTC.

This clonotype was picked up a small number of times. J is TRBJ1-1 and V is TRBV7-8, with no clear D. CDR1 SGHVS and CDR2 FQNEAQ come from the germline V gene. The CDR3 totals 14 residues. V lost 5 bases and J 2 bases, leaving 12 bases between the germline ends. The CDR3 sequence: CASSLRVPNTEAFF. In DNA form, the CDR3 reads TGTGCCAGCAGCCTCCGGGTCCCCAACACTGAAGCTTTCTTT.

V is TRBV28 and J is TRBJ1-1; unclear D gene. Germline values: CDR1 MDHEN, CDR2 SYDVKM. This CDR3 has 13 amino acids. Trimming removed 2 bases at V and 3 bases at J, with 7 bases between. The CDR3 protein is CASSLALDTEAFF. DNA of the CDR3: TGTGCCAGCAGTTTAGCGCTGGACACTGAAGCTTTCTTT.

This clonotype has only a few counts. The chain is built from TRBV21-1 and TRBJ1-2; TRBD1, as called in the table, went unchecked against the DNA. TRBV21-1 corresponds to a pseudogene. The CDR3 runs 12 residues. Here the CDR3 reads CASSPWDSGYTF. The DNA of the CDR3 is TGTGCCAGCAGCCCCTGGGACAGTGGCTACACCTTC.

This clonotype occurred a few times. Relative to the germline gene, one junction end is altered; a read error may explain this. This rearrangement joins TRBV24-1 to TRBJ2-5, with TRBD2 identical over 7 bases. The CDR3 runs to 14 residues. CDR1 KGHDR and CDR2 SFDVKD come from the germline V gene. The CDR3 DNA follows: TGTGCCACCAGTGATTTGAGCTACGAGGGAGGGCGGTTCTTC. Protein sequence: CATSDLSYEGGRFF.

The genes are TRBV11-1 and TRBJ2-1; 9 nucleotides match TRBD2. J lost 8 bases, V lost 5 bases, and 16 bases had no gene match. The germline V gene encodes CDR1 SGHAT and CDR2 FQDESV (reference sequence). This CDR3 has 17 residues. The CDR3 bases are TGTGCCAGCAGCCTAACCCCGGGGGTAGCGGGAGAGGATGAGCAGTTCTTC. It is translated as CASSLTPGVAGEDEQFF.

Points on this clonotype: A much more abundant neighbour one base away suggests this may be a read error. The rearrangement joins TRBV14 to TRBJ2-4, with a tentative D call TRBD1 (5 bases). Germline V gives CDR1 SGHDN, CDR2 FVKESK. Trimming pared 0 bases from V and 6 bases from J, leaving 15 bases between. CDR3 length: 16 residues. CDR3 amino acids: CASSQDRPRAANIQYF. The CDR3 nucleotides are TGTGCCAGCAGCCAAGATAGGCCCAGGGCCGCAAACATTCAGTACTTC.

The rearrangement joins TRBV5-1 to TRBJ1-5, with D unresolved. Deletions cut 0 bases from V and 4 bases from J, with 14 bases between. Germline V CDR1 and CDR2: SGHRS, YFSETQ. The CDR3 has 16 residues. CDR3 coding DNA: TGCGCCAGCAGCTTGGTAGGAGTAGACGGAAATCAGCCCCAGCATTTT. The encoded protein is CASSLVGVDGNQPQHF.

This sequence joins TRBV7-9 and TRBJ1-1; possibly TRBD1 for D (6 bases). Germline V gene lookup returns CDR1 SEHNR and CDR2 FQNEAQ (reference sequence). Trimming removed 1 base at V and 1 base at J, with 16 bases between. The CDR3 sequence is 17 residues long. The CDR3 is CASSLGFPGGTNTEAFF. The DNA of the CDR3 is TGTGCCAGCAGCTTAGGTTTTCCCGGGGGCACGAACACTGAAGCTTTCTTT.

This clonotype occurred a few times. This chain uses TRBV4-1 with TRBJ2-1; perhaps TRBD2 as D (6 bases). The CDR3 has 14 residues. Germline V gene data show CDR1 as MGHRA and CDR2 as YSYEKL. V lost 1 base to trimming and J lost 8 bases, with 12 bases between them. The CDR3 DNA reads TGCGCCAGCAGCCAAGTTTCTTGGGGGGATGAGCAGTTCTTC. It translates to CASSQVSWGDEQFF.

This clonotype occurred a few times. The rearrangement uses TRBV7-2 and TRBJ2-3; perhaps D is TRBD1 or TRBD2 (5 bases each). The CDR3 contains 16 residues. V was clipped by 3 bases and J by 3 bases, with 16 bases between them. In germline, CDR1 is SGHTA, CDR2 FQGNSA. CDR3 region: CASSFEGPLYTDTQYF. The CDR3 nucleotides are TGTGCCAGCAGCTTCGAGGGGCCCCTTTATACAGATACGCAGTATTTT.

The chain has TRBV5-1 and TRBJ2-5, with TRBD2 matching over 7 bases. The J call is in doubt because the DNA end fits TRBJ2-1 better. Per the germline V gene, CDR1 is SGHRS and CDR2 is YFSETQ. The CDR3 is 16 residues long. The CDR3 reads CASSLKEAGWRGEQFF. CDR3 bases: TGCGCCAGCAGCTTGAAAGAAGCGGGATGGAGGGGTGAGCAGTTCTTC.

The V gene is TRBV10-3, the J gene TRBJ1-6; D perhaps matches TRBD1 (5 bases). The germline V gene has CDR1 ENHRY and CDR2 SYGVKD. The CDR3 runs 14 residues. V lost 4 bases, J lost 7 bases, and 11 bases lay in between. The CDR3 DNA reads TGTGCCATCAGTGTCGAGGGGTGGAATTCACCCCTCCACTTT. This codes for CAISVEGWNSPLHF.

This clonotype was observed a few times. The gene calls are TRBV20-1 and TRBJ2-5; 7 bases are shared with TRBD2. Losses at the gene ends were 1 base for V and 5 bases for J; bases not matched to a gene: 4. Germline V gene sequence: CDR1 DFQATT, CDR2 SNEGSKA (reference sequence). The CDR3 length is 13 residues. The CDR3 loop reads CSARAGGWETQYF. The CDR3 DNA reads TGCAGTGCTAGAGCGGGAGGTTGGGAGACCCAGTACTTC.

This clonotype has more than one count but fewer than ten. The chain joins TRBV6-1 to TRBJ2-7; 9 bases are shared with TRBD2. Germline loops: CDR1 MNHNS, CDR2 SASEGT. The CDR3 is 17 amino acids. Germline trimming cut 6 bases from V and 3 bases from J; bases unmatched to any gene: 15. The CDR3 is CASSLRLAVDYHYEQYF. The CDR3 DNA sequence: TGTGCCAGCAGCCTCCGACTAGCGGTAGATTATCACTACGAGCAGTACTTC.

This chain connects TRBV20-1 to TRBJ2-5; a possible D gene is TRBD2 (5 bases). Looked up from germline, CDR1 is DFQATT and CDR2 is SNEGSKA (reference sequence). Trimming pared 4 bases from V and 5 bases from J, leaving 14 bases between. The CDR3 length is 13 residues. CDR3 sequence reads: CSATLFRGETQYF. CDR3 DNA sequence: TGCAGTGCTACGCTATTTCGAGGGGAGACCCAGTACTTC.

This sequence joins TRBV11-2 and TRBJ2-3; the D is unclear. Trimming took off 3 bases at V and 2 bases at J, with 9 bases between the two ends. The CDR3 is made up of 14 amino acids. Per germline, CDR1 SGHAT and CDR2 FQNNGV. This CDR3 reads CASSFGPATDTQYF. CDR3 nucleotides: TGTGCCAGCAGCTTCGGGCCAGCCACAGATACGCAGTATTTT.

The V call is TRBV6-2 or TRBV6-3, the J call TRBJ1-5; TRBD1 matches at 10 bases. The CDR3 totals 17 residues. The J segment lost 1 base and the V segment lost 6 bases, leaving 9 bases of the junction unmatched. CDR1 and CDR2 from the germline V gene are MNHEY and SVGEGT. CDR3 residues: CASRRDRGGYSNQPQHF. CDR3 DNA sequence: TGTGCCAGCAGGCGGGACAGGGGAGGCTACAGCAATCAGCCCCAGCATTTT.

The gene calls are TRBV27 and TRBJ2-7, with D tentatively TRBD1 (6 bases). V lost 6 bases and J 2 bases, leaving 11 bases between the germline ends. This CDR3 has 13 amino acids. Germline assignment: CDR1 MNHEY and CDR2 SMNVEV (reference sequence). This CDR3 reads CASRTTGPYEQYF. DNA for the CDR3: TGTGCCAGCAGGACGACAGGCCCCTACGAGCAGTACTTC.

The rearrangement uses TRBV29-1 and TRBJ2-5, with a possible D match to TRBD2 (5 bases). The CDR3 has 13 amino acids. V lost 3 bases, J lost 2 bases, and 10 bases lay in between. Germline CDR1 and CDR2: SQVTM and ANQGSEA. The CDR3, as DNA: TGCAGCGTTGAGGTTTGGGAGCAAGAGACCCAGTACTTC. This translates into CSVEVWEQETQYF.

V gene TRBV6-1 combines with J gene TRBJ1-5, with TRBD1 as a possible D gene (6 bases). CDR1 MNHNS and CDR2 SASEGT come from the germline V gene. Trimming cost V 8 bases and J 0 bases, with 14 bases left between them. This CDR3 contains 15 residues. The CDR3 bases are TGTGCCAGCTATCAAACAGGGTATAGCAATCAGCCCCAGCATTTT. Translated, it gives CASYQTGYSNQPQHF.

This clonotype was observed a few times. The chain employs TRBV4-1 and TRBJ2-1; D possibly matches TRBD1 or TRBD2 (5 bases each). Trimming shortened V by 1 base and J by 4 bases, and 17 bases separated the two germline ends. Germline V lookup: CDR1 MGHRA, CDR2 YSYEKL. The CDR3 loop spans 17 amino acids. CDR3 DNA: TGCGCCAGCAGCCAAGGGTTAAGGGGAGATCTATACAATGAGCAGTTCTTC. Residues: CASSQGLRGDLYNEQFF.

This clonotype occurred a few times. This chain links TRBV7-2 with TRBJ2-6; D perhaps matches TRBD1 (6 bases). The germline V and J ends were trimmed by 3 bases and 2 bases, with 14 bases remaining between them. The germline gives CDR1 SGHTA, CDR2 FQGNSA. This CDR3 comprises 17 residues. CDR3 in DNA: TGTGCCAGCAGCTTCGTGAGGACAGAGGCTGGGGCCAACGTCCTGACTTTC. As protein: CASSFVRTEAGANVLTF.

As concerns this clonotype: A much larger clone sits a single nucleotide away, making a read error possible. The chain combines TRBV9 with TRBJ2-3, with 8 bases aligning to TRBD2. CDR1 is SGDLS, CDR2 YYNGEE, per germline. The CDR3 totals 13 residues. V lost 7 bases to trimming and J lost 1 base; unmatched junction nucleotides: 2. The CDR3: CASQAGGTDTQYF. The DNA of the CDR3 is TGTGCCAGCCAAGCGGGAGGCACAGATACGCAGTATTTT.

There are a few counts of this clonotype. This chain uses TRBV10-3 with TRBJ2-7, with D possibly TRBD2 on 5 matching bases. This CDR3 has 13 residues. Per germline, CDR1 ENHRY and CDR2 SYGVKD. V lost 4 bases and J 1 base, leaving 8 bases between the germline ends. CDR3 nucleotide sequence: TGTGCCATCAGTGGCGAGGGATCCTACGAGCAGTACTTC. It encodes CAISGEGSYEQYF.

This clonotype came up a few times. The genes are TRBV12-3 or TRBV12-4 and TRBJ2-5; 7 nucleotides line up with TRBD1. The J call is doubtful: the DNA matches TRBJ2-7 better. CDR3 length: 16 amino acids. The CDR3 coding sequence is TGTGCCAGCAGCCGAGCAGGGGGAAATCCTTACTACGAGCAGTACTTC. Translation: CASSRAGGNPYYEQYF.

This chain connects TRBV27 to TRBJ2-1; no firm D call. Trimming pared 4 bases from V and 2 bases from J, leaving 15 bases between. There are 16 residues in the CDR3. Germline assignment: CDR1 MNHEY and CDR2 SMNVEV (reference sequence). CDR3: CASSSKVRPPYNEQFF. CDR3 nucleotides: TGTGCCAGCAGTTCGAAGGTCCGTCCCCCCTACAATGAGCAGTTCTTC.

The chain employs TRBV12-3 or TRBV12-4 and TRBJ2-5, with TRBD2 matching 8 bases. The J call may be mistaken, given a closer DNA end match to TRBJ2-7. The CDR3 covers 13 residues. CDR3 sequence: CASSRGGAGEQYF. The CDR3 DNA sequence: TGTGCCAGCAGCCGGGGGGGGGCTGGCGAGCAGTACTTC.